These 31 T cell receptor beta chains share one sample of origin, sequenced in a study of post-analysis software for immune sequencing data. Study results and limitations: Patients used about five TRBV segments, including TRBV5-6, TRBV5-1 and TRBV20-1, more often than controls.

Their antigens remain unidentified. Libraries were made from TCR beta cDNA, and they carried unique molecular identifiers. TCRdb reanalysed the PCR reads using MiXCR and keeps one entry per CDR3 protein. This repertoire shows some 800,000 distinct CDR3 sequences, just over 45% found once; its top ten account for approximately 4.4%. The sequenced material came from blood. The receptors stem from a girl aged 5 to 17 with multiple sclerosis.

This chain joins TRBV7-2 and TRBJ2-1, with a tentative D call TRBD2 (5 bases). The CDR3 covers 16 residues. Germline CDR1 and CDR2: SGHTA and FQGNSA. Trimming removed 5 bases from V and 7 bases from J, with 21 bases in between. CDR3 nucleotides: TGTGCCAGCAGCCTGAGCGGAGCCGTGGGAGTGAATGAGCAGTTCTTC. Protein sequence: CASSLSGAVGVNEQFF.

The chain carries TRBV27 and TRBJ2-7; 8 bases are a match to TRBD1. This CDR3 spans 15 amino acids. V was clipped by 5 bases and J by 0 bases; unmatched bases: 6. Germline-derived CDR1 and CDR2 are MNHEY and SMNVEV (reference sequence). CDR3 loop: CASSPEDRVSYEQYF. CDR3 bases: TGTGCCAGCAGTCCAGAGGACAGGGTCTCCTACGAGCAGTACTTC.

The chain recombines TRBV12-3 or TRBV12-4 with TRBJ2-1; 8 bases agree with TRBD2. The ends lost 7 bases at V and 6 bases at J; junction bases unmatched: 8. This CDR3 region has 14 residues. DNA for the CDR3: TGTGCCAGCATTATCGGGGGGGTTGGCAATGAGCAGTTCTTC. Translation gives CASIIGGVGNEQFF.

The CDR3 protein is CASKGRSTDTQYF. The CDR3 DNA reads TGTGCCAGCAAGGGCCGATCCACAGATACGCAGTATTTT. The chain couples TRBV2 to TRBJ2-3; unclear D gene. Germline CDR1 and CDR2: SNHLY and FYNNEI. The CDR3 contains 13 residues. The V gene lost 7 bases and the J gene lost 2 bases, with 10 bases spanning the gap. Supplemented by reference TRBV2 and TRBJ2-3, the full variable domain reads EPEVTQTPSHQVTQMGQEVILRCVPISNHLYFYWYRQILGQKVEFLVSFYNNEISEKSEIFDDQFSVERPDGSNFTLKIRSTKLEDSAMYFCASKGRSTDTQYFGPGTRLTVL.

As to this clonotype: Since a much larger clone is just one base distant, this may be a read error. The V call is TRBV28, the J call TRBJ2-1, with TRBD2 matching over 10 bases. Near its end, the DNA agrees better with TRBJ2-7, so the J call may be wrong. The CDR3 loop spans 15 amino acids. The germline V gene has CDR1 MDHEN and CDR2 SYDVKM. The CDR3 sequence is CASSPSGSGYNEQYF. The DNA of the CDR3 is TGTGCCAGCAGTCCTAGCGGGAGCGGCTACAATGAGCAGTACTTC.

The gene calls are TRBV5-6 and TRBJ2-3; D unresolved. V lost 0 bases, J lost 2 bases, and 25 bases lay in between. Germline loops: CDR1 SGHDT, CDR2 YYEEEE. The CDR3 consists of 20 residues. CDR3 DNA: TGTGCCAGCAGCTTGGTAGGGTTTTTGGGCAGAGGAAATATCACAGATACGCAGTATTTT. It codes for CASSLVGFLGRGNITDTQYF.

The chain recombines TRBV20-1 with TRBJ2-5; 13 bases are shared with TRBD2. CDR3 length: 15 residues. Germline lookup yields CDR1 DFQATT and CDR2 SNEGSKA (reference sequence). With 0 bases clipped from V and 11 bases from J, the junction kept 9 bases outside the gene matches. The CDR3 region is CSAREGTSGTDEQYF. As DNA, the CDR3 is TGCAGTGCTAGAGAAGGGACTAGCGGGACGGATGAGCAGTACTTC.

The chain links TRBV7-9 to TRBJ2-3, with no clear D. The germline V gene encodes CDR1 SEHNR and CDR2 FQNEAQ (reference sequence). V lost 0 bases and J 2 bases, leaving 9 bases between the germline ends. There are 15 residues in the CDR3. CDR3 region: CASSLAASLTDTQYF. The CDR3 DNA follows: TGTGCCAGCAGCTTAGCCGCGAGCCTCACAGATACGCAGTATTTT.

This clonotype turned up a few times. The chain employs TRBV16 and TRBJ1-2; 7 bases agree with TRBD1. The ends lost 2 bases at V and 1 base at J; junction bases unmatched: 1. This CDR3 is 14 amino acids long. CDR1 and CDR2 from the germline V gene are KGHSY and FQNENV. As DNA, the CDR3 is TGTGCCAGCAGCCAAGGGACAGTTAACTATGGCTACACCTTC. Protein: CASSQGTVNYGYTF.

The chain couples TRBV20-1 to TRBJ2-1; 8 bases map to TRBD1. V dropped 4 bases and J dropped 10; count of bases not matched to a gene: 9. CDR3 length: 13 residues. In germline, CDR1 is DFQATT, CDR2 SNEGSKA (reference sequence). DNA for the CDR3: TGCAGTGCTACTCCGACAGGGGTTGGAGAGCAGTTCTTC. This sequence encodes CSATPTGVGEQFF.

This clonotype was seen a few times. The J gene is TRBJ2-2, the V gene TRBV29-1; tentative D call: TRBD1 (6 bases). Trimming removed 1 base at V and 6 bases at J, with 9 bases between. Per germline, CDR1 SQVTM and CDR2 ANQGSEA. The CDR3 extends over 13 amino acids. CDR3 loop: CSVEATGSGELFF. The CDR3 DNA sequence: TGCAGCGTTGAAGCCACAGGGTCCGGGGAGCTGTTTTTT.

This clonotype has just a few counts. V gene TRBV7-2 combines with J gene TRBJ2-3, with 8 bases matching TRBD1. The CDR3 runs 14 residues. Per germline, CDR1 SGHTA and CDR2 FQGNSA. Trimming at V came to 5 bases and at J to 13 bases, leaving 14 bases not matched to a gene. The CDR3 coding sequence is TGTGCCAGCAGCACCCCTCAGGGGGCAATACGGGAGTATTTT. The encoded protein is CASSTPQGAIREYF. Combining the CDR3 with reference TRBV7-2 and TRBJ2-3 gives the whole variable domain GAGVSQSPSNKVTEKGKDVELRCDPISGHTALYWYRQSLGQGLEFLIYFQGNSAPDKSGLPSDRFSAERTGGSVSTLTIQRTQQEDSAVYLCASSTPQGAIREYFGPGTRLTVL.

This sequence joins TRBV7-9 and TRBJ2-1; a possible D gene is TRBD2 (5 bases). Germline V gene lookup returns CDR1 SEHNR and CDR2 FQNEAQ (reference sequence). CDR3 size: 12 residues. V dropped 5 bases and J dropped 9 bases, with 11 bases sitting between them. In nucleotides, the CDR3 is TGTGCCAGCAGCAACGGGGTTACTGAGCAGTTCTTC. Encoded protein: CASSNGVTEQFF.

The rearrangement joins TRBV29-1 to TRBJ1-5; D perhaps matches TRBD1 (5 bases). Between the trimmed V and J ends, which lost 4 bases and 5 bases, there was a span of 12 bases. This CDR3 is 13 amino acids long. The germline CDR1 and CDR2 sequences are SQVTM and ANQGSEA. The CDR3 DNA follows: TGCAGCGTTGGGGAGGGGAGCGATCAGCCCCAGCATTTT. This translates into CSVGEGSDQPQHF.

The chain has TRBV6-6 and TRBJ2-7; maybe TRBD1 (6 bases). Germline V gene data show CDR1 as MNHNY and CDR2 as SVGAGI (reference sequence). There are 16 residues in the CDR3. The germline V and J ends were trimmed by 0 bases and 6 bases, with 18 bases remaining between them. For the CDR3, the DNA is TGTGCCAGCAGTTACTCGAAACAGGGAGTCAGTAGCGAGCAGTACTTC. It specifies CASSYSKQGVSSEQYF.

The J gene is TRBJ2-1, the V gene TRBV6-5; 12 nucleotides match TRBD2. With 6 bases clipped from V and 8 bases from J, the junction kept 11 bases outside the gene matches. The germline V gene encodes CDR1 MNHEY and CDR2 SVGAGI. This CDR3 has 16 amino acids. This CDR3 reads CASRFLAGGVRHEQFF. The CDR3 nucleotides read TGTGCCAGCAGGTTCCTAGCGGGAGGGGTTAGGCATGAGCAGTTCTTC.

The chain is built from TRBV20-1 and TRBJ2-1; TRBD2 agrees at 9 bases. The CDR3 extends over 18 amino acids. CDR1 and CDR2 from the germline V gene are DFQATT and SNEGSKA (reference sequence). Trimming removed 0 bases from V and 10 bases from J; junction bases left unmatched: 19. This chain's CDR3 is CSARDLGLAGKALYEQFF. The CDR3 DNA follows: TGCAGTGCTAGAGATTTAGGTCTAGCGGGGAAGGCCCTCTACGAGCAGTTCTTC.

This clonotype was found a few times. The chain joins TRBV20-1 to TRBJ2-7; TRBD1 matches at 7 bases. The CDR3 consists of 12 residues. The germline gives CDR1 DFQATT, CDR2 SNEGSKA (reference sequence). The junction had 5 bases not matched to a gene; V was cut back by 5 bases and J by 4 bases. CDR3 DNA: TGCAGTGCTGAGGAGGACAGGTACGAGCAGTACTTC. Protein: CSAEEDRYEQYF.

The chain links TRBV12-3 or TRBV12-4 to TRBJ1-5, with D possibly matching TRBD1 (5 bases). Trimming stripped 3 bases from V and 7 bases from J, with 10 bases between. The length of the CDR3 is 13 residues. CDR3 region: CASSFPGRQPQHF. The DNA for the CDR3 is TGTGCCAGCAGTTTCCCAGGGAGGCAGCCCCAGCATTTT.

This sequence joins TRBV4-1 and TRBJ2-1, with 9 bases that match TRBD2. This CDR3 comprises 15 residues. Losses at the gene ends were 0 bases for V and 9 bases for J; bases not matched to a gene: 6. From germline, CDR1 is MGHRA and CDR2 YSYEKL. As DNA, the CDR3 is TGCGCCAGCAGCCAAGAGATGCTAGCGGGAACTGAGCAGTTCTTC. Amino acid sequence: CASSQEMLAGTEQFF.

The V gene is TRBV7-9, the J gene TRBJ2-5; perhaps TRBD1 as D (6 bases). V was clipped by 7 bases and J by 0 bases, with 12 bases between them. The CDR3 spans 14 residues. Germline lookup yields CDR1 SEHNR and CDR2 FQNEAQ (reference sequence). Written as DNA, the CDR3 is TGTGCCAGCACCGCAGGGGAGTACCAAGAGACCCAGTACTTC. Translation gives CASTAGEYQETQYF.

The chain links TRBV20-1 to TRBJ2-5; the match to TRBD2 covers 13 bases. Germline assignment: CDR1 DFQATT and CDR2 SNEGSKA (reference sequence). J gave up 3 bases and V 3 bases, and 1 base lay outside the gene matches. The CDR3 extends over 14 amino acids. The CDR3 loop is CSASGTSGEETQYF. CDR3 sequence (DNA): TGCAGTGCTAGTGGGACTAGCGGGGAAGAGACCCAGTACTTC.

This clonotype occurred a few times. This chain uses TRBV7-3 with TRBJ2-7; D ambiguous. CDR3 length: 12 amino acids. V was cut by 2 bases and J by 3 bases, with 5 bases left in between. CDR1 is SGHTA and CDR2 is FQGTGA in the germline V gene. CDR3 bases: TGTGCCAGCAGCTTATTGTTCTACGAGCAGTACTTC. Its translation: CASSLLFYEQYF. The full variable domain, its missing parts supplied by reference TRBV7-3 and TRBJ2-7, is GAGVSQTPSNKVTEKGKYVELRCDPISGHTALYWYRQSLGQGPEFLIYFQGTGAADDSGLPNDRFFAVRPEGSVSTLKIQRTERGDSAVYLCASSLLFYEQYFGPGTRLTVT.

The chain couples TRBV18 to TRBJ1-5; tentative D call: TRBD1 (5 bases). Deletions cut 6 bases from V and 4 bases from J, with 10 bases between. Germline CDR1 reads KGHSH; CDR2 reads LQKENI. This CDR3 is built from 13 residues. The CDR3 reads CASSPGQNQPQHF. The CDR3 coding sequence is TGTGCCAGCTCCCCGGGGCAAAATCAGCCCCAGCATTTT.

With regard to this clonotype: It may be a read error: a sequence one base away is much more abundant. Lacking the conserved final phenylalanine or tryptophan, this CDR3 likely reflects a read error. CDR3 sequence: CASRTGVGANVLTV. CDR3 coding DNA: TGCGCCAGCAGGACAGGGGTTGGGGCCAACGTCCTGACTGTC. The J gene is TRBJ2-6, the V gene TRBV10-2, with 8 nucleotides matching TRBD1. In germline, CDR1 is WSHSY, CDR2 SAAADI. The CDR3 extends over 14 amino acids. V was pared by 6 bases and J by 3 bases, with 1 base of the junction left unmatched.

The chain uses TRBV7-9 and TRBJ2-1, with a tentative D call TRBD1 (6 bases). The CDR3 is made up of 15 amino acids. Trimming shortened V by 0 bases and J by 7 bases, and 13 bases separated the two germline ends. Germline CDR1 reads SEHNR; CDR2 reads FQNEAQ (reference sequence). Here the CDR3 DNA reads TGTGCCAGCAGCTTAGCACAGGGAGCCCGTAATGAGCAGTTCTTC. Translated: CASSLAQGARNEQFF. The complete variable domain, with remaining parts taken from reference TRBV7-9 and TRBJ2-1, reads DTGVSQNPRHKITKRGQNVTFRCDPISEHNRLYWYRQTLGQGPEFLTYFQNEAQLEKSRLLSDRFSAERPKGSFSTLEIQRTEQGDSAMYLCASSLAQGARNEQFFGPGTRLTVL.

This clonotype appeared a few times. The DNA for the CDR3 is TGCGCCAGCAGCCTGGACAGGGCGGATGAGACCCAGTACTTC. It is translated as CASSLDRADETQYF. The rearrangement joins TRBV5-1 to TRBJ2-5; 8 bases are shared with TRBD1. Germline V gives CDR1 SGHRS, CDR2 YFSETQ. The CDR3 spans 14 residues. The V segment lost 4 bases and the J segment 5 bases; nucleotides outside the gene matches: 7.

This clonotype was seen at least ten times. The chain couples TRBV5-1 to TRBJ2-3, with a possible D match to TRBD1 (5 bases). With 2 bases removed from V and 5 bases from J, the gap between germline ends came to 9 bases. Germline V gene sequence: CDR1 SGHRS, CDR2 YFSETQ. CDR3 length: 13 amino acids. In DNA form, the CDR3 reads TGCGCCAGCAGCTTAGGGGTACAAGATACGCAGTATTTT. Translated: CASSLGVQDTQYF. Combining the CDR3 with reference TRBV5-1 and TRBJ2-3 gives the whole variable domain KAGVTQTPRYLIKTRGQQVTLSCSPISGHRSVSWYQQTPGQGLQFLFEYFSETQRNKGNFPGRFSGRQFSNSRSEMNVSTLELGDSALYLCASSLGVQDTQYFGPGTRLTVL.

V gene TRBV6-5 combines with J gene TRBJ2-1; 7 bases align to TRBD1. Losses at the gene ends were 6 bases for V and 2 bases for J; bases not matched to a gene: 7. CDR1 and CDR2 (germline): MNHEY, SVGAGI. This CDR3 has 15 amino acids. The CDR3 nucleotides read TGTGCCAGCAGAACCGACAGGGCCCCCTACAATGAGCAGTTCTTC. Translating it yields CASRTDRAPYNEQFF.

This clonotype has just a few counts. The chain recombines TRBV6-5 with TRBJ2-7, with TRBD2 identical over 7 bases. CDR1 and CDR2 from the germline V gene are MNHEY and SVGAGI. CDR3 length equals 14 residues. J gave up 6 bases and V 2 bases, and 7 bases lay outside the gene matches. The DNA for the CDR3 is TGTGCCAGCAGTTACGTGCGCGGGAGAGGCGAGCAGTACTTC. This codes for CASSYVRGRGEQYF.

The V call is TRBV20-1, the J call TRBJ2-4; the D gene is possibly TRBD2 (6 bases). Germline V lookup: CDR1 DFQATT, CDR2 SNEGSKA (reference sequence). The CDR3 consists of 16 residues. Trimming cost V 1 base and J 1 base, with 14 bases left between them. Here the CDR3 DNA reads TGCAGTGCTAGAGGGTTAGCGGAGGGGGCCAAAAACATTCAGTACTTC. It specifies CSARGLAEGAKNIQYF.